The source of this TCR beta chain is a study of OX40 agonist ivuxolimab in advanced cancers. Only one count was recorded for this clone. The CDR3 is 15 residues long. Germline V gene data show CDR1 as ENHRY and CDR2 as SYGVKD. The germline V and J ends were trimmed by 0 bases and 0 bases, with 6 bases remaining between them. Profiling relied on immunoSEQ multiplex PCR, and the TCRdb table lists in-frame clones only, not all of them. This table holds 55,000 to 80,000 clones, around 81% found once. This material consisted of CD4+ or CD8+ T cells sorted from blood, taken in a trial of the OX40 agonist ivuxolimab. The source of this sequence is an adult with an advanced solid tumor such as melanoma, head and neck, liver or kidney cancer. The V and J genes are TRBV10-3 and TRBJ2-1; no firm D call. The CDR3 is CAISESRSSYNEQFF. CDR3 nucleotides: TGTGCCATCAGTGAGTCACGGAGCTCCTACAATGAGCAGTTCTTC.